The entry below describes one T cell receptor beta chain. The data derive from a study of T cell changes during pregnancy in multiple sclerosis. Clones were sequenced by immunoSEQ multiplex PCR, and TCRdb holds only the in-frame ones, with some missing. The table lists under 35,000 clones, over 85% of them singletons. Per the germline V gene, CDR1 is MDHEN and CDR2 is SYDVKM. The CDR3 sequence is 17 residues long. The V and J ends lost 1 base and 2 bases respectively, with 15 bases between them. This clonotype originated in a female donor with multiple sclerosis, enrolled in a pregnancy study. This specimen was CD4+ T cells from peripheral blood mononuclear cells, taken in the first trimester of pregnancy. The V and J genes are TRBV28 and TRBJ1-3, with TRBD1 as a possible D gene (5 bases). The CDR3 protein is CASSLLGAWVPGNTIYF. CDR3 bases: TGTGCCAGCAGTTTATTAGGGGCGTGGGTCCCTGGAAACACCATATATTTT. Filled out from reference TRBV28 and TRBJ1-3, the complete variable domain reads DVKVTQSSRYLVKRTGEKVFLECVQDMDHENMFWYRQDPGLGLRLIYFSYDVKMKEKGDIPEGYSVSREKKERFSLILESASTNQTSMYLCASSLLGAWVPGNTIYFGEGSWLTVV.